These 16 T cell receptor beta chains were sequenced from one sample in a study of T cells after yellow fever vaccination. One entry per CDR3 protein results from TCRdb running MiXCR on the 5' RACE reads. Seen here are 100,000 to 150,000 distinct CDR3 sequences, about 8.8% observed once, and the top ten hold 40%. Here the sequenced sample was CD8+ T cells sorted from PBMCs, taken on the day of the yellow fever booster vaccination. The receptors come from a man aged 18 to 30 who received the YFV17D yellow fever vaccine.

This chain links TRBV5-1 with TRBJ2-2, with D possibly being TRBD1 (6 bases). This CDR3 is built from 14 residues. The germline gives CDR1 SGHRS, CDR2 YFSETQ. V was clipped by 4 bases and J by 5 bases, with 12 bases between them. DNA for the CDR3: TGCGCCAGCAGCATGCTAGGGGGAACCGGGGAGCTGTTTTTT. Translation: CASSMLGGTGELFF.

The chain uses TRBV29-1 and TRBJ2-1; the D gene is possibly TRBD2 (5 bases). The CDR3 is made up of 12 amino acids. CDR1 and CDR2 from the germline V gene are SQVTM and ANQGSEA. Trimming pared 7 bases from V and 8 bases from J, leaving 15 bases between. CDR3 amino acids: CSAYPLADEQFF. The CDR3 region has the DNA TGCAGCGCCTACCCGCTAGCAGATGAGCAGTTCTTC.

This chain links TRBV5-1 with TRBJ2-2; 13 nucleotides match TRBD2. The CDR3 covers 17 residues. Losses at the gene ends were 0 bases for V and 4 bases for J; bases not matched to a gene: 3. The germline CDR1 and CDR2 sequences are SGHRS and YFSETQ. The CDR3 loop reads CASSLGLAGGFTGELFF. The CDR3, as DNA: TGCGCCAGCAGCTTGGGACTAGCGGGGGGTTTCACCGGGGAGCTGTTTTTT.

For this clonotype: At one of its ends the junction is not consistent with the germline gene, which may arise from a read error. The CDR3: CACSLSLGGAEAFF. The CDR3 region has the DNA TGTGCCTGCAGTTTATCTCTGGGGGGGGCTGAAGCTTTCTTT. The V gene is TRBV27, the J gene TRBJ1-1; possibly TRBD1 for D (5 bases). The CDR3 totals 14 residues. Germline-derived CDR1 and CDR2 are MNHEY and SMNVEV (reference sequence).

This chain joins TRBV13 and TRBJ2-5; D might be TRBD1 or TRBD2, each matching 5 bases. Trimming stripped 6 bases from V and 5 bases from J, with 19 bases between. CDR3 length: 15 residues. Germline V gives CDR1 PRHDT, CDR2 FYEKMQ (reference sequence). CDR3 sequence: CASSYNPGAEETQYF. CDR3 bases: TGTGCCAGCAGTTATAACCCCGGGGCGGAGGAGACCCAGTACTTC.

The CDR3 spells CASRSRVSQPQHF. The CDR3 bases are TGCGCCAGCAGGTCCAGGGTTTCTCAGCCCCAGCATTTT. The chain couples TRBV10-2 to TRBJ1-5, with D maybe TRBD1 (5 bases). V dropped 6 bases and J dropped 6 bases, with 12 bases sitting between them. From germline, CDR1 is WSHSY and CDR2 SAAADI. CDR3 length: 13 residues.

The chain carries TRBV6-1 and TRBJ1-3; the D is unclear. CDR1 is MNHNS and CDR2 is SASEGT in the germline V gene. CDR3 length: 13 residues. V lost 6 bases and J 3 bases, leaving 9 bases between the germline ends. The CDR3 bases are TGTGCCAGCAGGCCGGGAGTTGGAAACACCATATATTTT. Translated: CASRPGVGNTIYF.

This clonotype was counted at least ten times. V usage is TRBV4-3 and J usage is TRBJ2-2; 8 bases fit TRBD2. CDR1 is LGHNA and CDR2 is YSLEER in the germline V gene. V dropped 0 bases and J dropped 2; count of bases not matched to a gene: 5. This CDR3 contains 17 residues. The CDR3 is CASSQDWSGGNTGELFF. CDR3 coding DNA: TGCGCCAGCAGCCAAGATTGGAGCGGGGGTAACACCGGGGAGCTGTTTTTT.

This clonotype was seen a handful of times. The V and J genes are TRBV9 and TRBJ2-1, with 7 bases aligning to TRBD1. This CDR3 is 14 amino acids long. Germline V CDR1 and CDR2: SGDLS, YYNGEE. With V trimmed by 0 bases and J by 7 bases, 4 bases remained unmatched. CDR3 sequence: CASSVGTGRNEQFF. The CDR3, as DNA: TGTGCCAGCAGCGTAGGGACAGGAAGGAATGAGCAGTTCTTC.

This clonotype showed up just a few times. The chain combines TRBV21-1 with TRBJ2-3. TRBV21-1 corresponds to a pseudogene. The CDR3 has 16 amino acids. CDR3 bases: TGTGCCAGCAGCAGTTTGATAATCCACAACACAGATACGCAGTATTTT. Its translation: CASSSLIIHNTDTQYF.

The table lists this clonotype with a few counts. The chain uses TRBV7-9 and TRBJ2-5; 10 bases match TRBD2. This CDR3 comprises 15 residues. Looked up from germline, CDR1 is SEHNR and CDR2 is FQNEAQ (reference sequence). V was pared by 2 bases and J by 1 base, with 1 base of the junction left unmatched. The chain's CDR3 is CASSLPSGGQETQYF. The CDR3 DNA is TGTGCCAGCAGCTTACCTAGCGGGGGCCAAGAGACCCAGTACTTC.

The chain is built from TRBV4-3 and TRBJ1-6, with unresolved D. Between the trimmed V and J ends, which lost 0 bases and 7 bases, there was a span of 10 bases. Per the germline V gene, CDR1 is LGHNA and CDR2 is YSLEER. CDR3 size: 15 residues. The CDR3 sequence is CASSQDPLGNSPLHF. The CDR3 nucleotides read TGCGCCAGCAGCCAAGATCCATTGGGAAATTCACCCCTCCACTTT.

The chain recombines TRBV4-3 with TRBJ1-2; weak D call: TRBD1 (6 bases). The germline V gene has CDR1 LGHNA and CDR2 YSLEER. CDR3 length: 16 residues. V was pared by 0 bases and J by 8 bases, with 19 bases between. The CDR3 DNA is TGCGCCAGCAGCCAAGATGAGACCAGGGGCTATGAGGGCTACACCTTC. Encoded protein: CASSQDETRGYEGYTF.

V usage is TRBV19 and J usage is TRBJ2-4; maybe TRBD2 (7 bases). This CDR3 has 15 residues. V was clipped by 3 bases and J by 7 bases, with 16 bases between them. Germline CDR1 LNHDA, CDR2 SQIVND (reference sequence). CDR3: CASSMAAGAFNIQYF. DNA for the CDR3: TGTGCCAGTAGTATGGCGGCGGGGGCTTTTAACATTCAGTACTTC.

This clonotype was detected a few times. The V gene is TRBV13, the J gene TRBJ2-7; 9 nucleotides align to TRBD1. Per the germline V gene, CDR1 is PRHDT and CDR2 is FYEKMQ (reference sequence). J gave up 3 bases and V 6 bases, and 6 bases lay outside the gene matches. CDR3 length: 14 residues. This CDR3 reads CASRPTGGSYEQYF. DNA for the CDR3: TGTGCCAGCAGGCCTACAGGGGGCAGCTACGAGCAGTACTTC. The full variable domain, rest sourced from reference TRBV13 and TRBJ2-7, is AAGVIQSPRHLIKEKRETATLKCYPIPRHDTVYWYQQGPGQDPQFLISFYEKMQSDKGSIPDRFSAQQFSDYHSELNMSSLELGDSALYFCASRPTGGSYEQYFGPGTRLTVT.

The chain is built from TRBV20-1 and TRBJ1-5, with D perhaps TRBD1 (5 bases). The CDR3 consists of 15 residues. The germline CDR1 and CDR2 sequences are DFQATT and SNEGSKA (reference sequence). Trimming stripped 0 bases from V and 6 bases from J, with 15 bases between. In DNA form, the CDR3 reads TGCAGTGCTAGAGAGGCCAAAGGGGAGGGTCAGCCCCAGCATTTT. Translating gives CSAREAKGEGQPQHF.